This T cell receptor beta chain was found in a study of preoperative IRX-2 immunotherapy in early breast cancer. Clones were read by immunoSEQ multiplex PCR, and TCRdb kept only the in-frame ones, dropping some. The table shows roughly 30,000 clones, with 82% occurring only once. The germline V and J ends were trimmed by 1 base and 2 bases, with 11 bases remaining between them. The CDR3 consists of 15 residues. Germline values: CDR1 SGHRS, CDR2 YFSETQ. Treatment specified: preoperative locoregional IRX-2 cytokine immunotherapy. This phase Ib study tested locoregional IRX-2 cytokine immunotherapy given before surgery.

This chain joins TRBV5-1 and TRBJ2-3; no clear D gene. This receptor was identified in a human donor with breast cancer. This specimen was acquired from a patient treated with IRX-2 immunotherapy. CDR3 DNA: TGCGCCAGCAGCTTGACCTCTTTCATCACAGATACGCAGTATTTT. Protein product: CASSLTSFITDTQYF.